This T cell receptor (beta chain) was identified in a study of shared clonotypes between healthy human individuals. There are 15 residues in the CDR3. V was trimmed by 7 bases and J by 0 bases, leaving 10 bases between them. Germline V gives CDR1 MNHEY, CDR2 SMNVEV (reference sequence). Approximately 220 ng DNA, about 28,000 T cell genomes, went into each sorted-subset replicate PCR. TCRdb keeps only in-frame clones here, not all; method: immunoSEQ multiplex PCR. This table holds over a million clones, around 76% found once. Material: memory CD4+ T cells sorted from blood. Documented subset: CD45RA-negative fraction. The TCR comes from a man between 18 and 35 years old in good health. V gene TRBV27 combines with J gene TRBJ1-6; D gene unclear. CDR3 sequence reads: CASKDRSSYNSPLHF. CDR3 in DNA: TGTGCCAGCAAAGATAGGAGCTCCTATAATTCACCCCTCCACTTT.